This T cell receptor (beta chain) was recorded in a study of blood T cell repertoires in COVID-19. Germline lookup yields CDR1 MNHEY and CDR2 SVGAGI. This CDR3 has 15 residues. V lost 4 bases and J lost 3; bases outside the gene matches: 9. Clones were sequenced by immunoSEQ multiplex PCR, and TCRdb holds only the in-frame ones, with some missing. The sample consists of 250,000 or so clones, 75% to 95% of them appearing once. The sequence was collected from a man in his forties or fifties who had been exposed to COVID-19. The material sequenced was PBMCs or T cells enriched from blood (not recorded which). V and J are TRBV6-5 and TRBJ2-7; 7 positions agree with TRBD1. The CDR3: CASSFRQGSIYEQYF. As DNA, the CDR3 is TGTGCCAGCAGTTTCCGACAGGGAAGTATCTACGAGCAGTACTTC.